This T cell receptor beta chain was observed in a study of T cells in Graves' hyperthyroidism and ophthalmopathy. The V and J ends lost 8 bases and 6 bases, in that order; junction bases with no gene match: 12. There are 15 residues in the CDR3. Germline V gene lookup returns CDR1 MNHNS and CDR2 SASEGT. With duration under 3 months, ophthalmopathy was active: Clinical Activity Score at least 3, NOSPECS at least 4. Researchers amplified the TCR beta CDR3 regions from RNA transcripts. An initial round of RT-PCR targeting the TCR CDR3 relied on the HTBI primer set. TCRdb ran MiXCR on the multiplex PCR reads and lists one entry per CDR3 protein. The repertoire consists of roughly 400,000 distinct CDR3 sequences, with over 12% occurring once and the leading ten covering 28%. This clonotype was observed many times.

The specimen sequenced was blood. This TCR came from a man aged 50 to 59 with Graves' ophthalmopathy. V gene TRBV6-1 combines with J gene TRBJ2-7; TRBD2 agrees at 11 bases. The CDR3 DNA follows: TGTGCCAGCGCAACCGGGACTAGCGGTTTGTTCGAGCAGTACTTC. Translated: CASATGTSGLFEQYF.